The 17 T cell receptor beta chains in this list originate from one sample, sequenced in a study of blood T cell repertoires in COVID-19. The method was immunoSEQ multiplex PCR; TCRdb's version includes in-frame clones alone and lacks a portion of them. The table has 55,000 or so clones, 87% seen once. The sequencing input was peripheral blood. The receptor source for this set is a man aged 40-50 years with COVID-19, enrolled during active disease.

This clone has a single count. CDR3 protein: CTSSRRGTQREKLFF. CDR3 nucleotides: TGCACCAGCAGCCGCCGGGGGACCCAACGGGAAAAACTGTTTTTT. The chain recombines TRBV1 with TRBJ1-4. TRBV1 is a pseudogene segment. This CDR3 region has 15 residues.

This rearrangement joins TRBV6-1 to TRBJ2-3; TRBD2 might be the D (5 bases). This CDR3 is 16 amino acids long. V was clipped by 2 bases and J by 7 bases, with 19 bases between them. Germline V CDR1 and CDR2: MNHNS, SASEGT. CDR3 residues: CASSELTGGPEHTQYF. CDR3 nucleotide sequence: TGTGCCAGCAGTGAATTAACCGGAGGCCCCGAGCATACGCAGTATTTT.

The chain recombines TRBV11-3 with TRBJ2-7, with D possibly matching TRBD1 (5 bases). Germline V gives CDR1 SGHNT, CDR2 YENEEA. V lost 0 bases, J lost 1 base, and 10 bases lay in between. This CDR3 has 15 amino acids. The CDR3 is CASSLDRAGSYEQYF. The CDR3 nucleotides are TGTGCCAGCAGCTTAGACAGGGCAGGGTCCTACGAGCAGTACTTC.

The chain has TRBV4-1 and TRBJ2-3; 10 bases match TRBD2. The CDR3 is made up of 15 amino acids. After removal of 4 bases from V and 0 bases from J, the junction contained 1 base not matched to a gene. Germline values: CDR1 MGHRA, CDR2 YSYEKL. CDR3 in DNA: TGCGCCAGCAGCCCTAGCGGGAGCAGCACAGATACGCAGTATTTT. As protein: CASSPSGSSTDTQYF.

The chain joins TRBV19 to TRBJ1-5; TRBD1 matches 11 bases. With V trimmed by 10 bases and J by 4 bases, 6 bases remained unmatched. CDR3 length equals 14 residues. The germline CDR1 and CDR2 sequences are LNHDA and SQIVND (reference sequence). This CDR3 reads CATRGQGANQPQHF. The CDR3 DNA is TGTGCCACCCGTGGACAGGGGGCAAATCAGCCCCAGCATTTT.

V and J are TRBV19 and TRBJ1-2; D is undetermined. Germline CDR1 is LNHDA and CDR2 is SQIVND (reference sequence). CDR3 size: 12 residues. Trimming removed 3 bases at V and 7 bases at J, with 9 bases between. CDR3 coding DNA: TGTGCCAGTAGTATGATGGGGAGTGGCTACACCTTC. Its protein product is CASSMMGSGYTF.

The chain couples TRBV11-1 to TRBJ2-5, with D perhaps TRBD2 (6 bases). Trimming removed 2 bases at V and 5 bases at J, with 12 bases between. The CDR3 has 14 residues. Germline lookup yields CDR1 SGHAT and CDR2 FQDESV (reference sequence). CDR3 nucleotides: TGTGCCAGCAGCTTAACCCCGGAGGGCGAGACCCAGTACTTC. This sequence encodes CASSLTPEGETQYF.

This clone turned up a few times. The CDR3 loop reads CASSSTGGGEQYF. The CDR3 DNA reads TGTGCCAGCAGTTCGACAGGGGGGGGAGAGCAGTACTTC. J is TRBJ2-7 and V is TRBV28, with 9 bases identical to TRBD1. The CDR3 has 13 residues. With 4 bases clipped from V and 7 bases from J, the junction kept 5 bases outside the gene matches. The germline CDR1 and CDR2 sequences are MDHEN and SYDVKM.

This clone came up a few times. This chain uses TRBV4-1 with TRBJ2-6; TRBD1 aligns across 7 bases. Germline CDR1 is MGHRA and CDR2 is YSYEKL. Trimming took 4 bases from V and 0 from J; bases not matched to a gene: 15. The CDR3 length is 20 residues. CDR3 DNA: TGCGCCAGCAGCCCGACTGGGGGACAGCCTGTTATCTCTGGGGCCAACGTCCTGACTTTC. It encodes CASSPTGGQPVISGANVLTF.

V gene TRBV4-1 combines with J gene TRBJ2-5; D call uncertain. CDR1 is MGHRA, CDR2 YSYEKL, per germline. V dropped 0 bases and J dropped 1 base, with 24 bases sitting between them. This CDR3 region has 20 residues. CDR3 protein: CASSQDGTLGGFSGQETQYF. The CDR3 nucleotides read TGCGCCAGCAGCCAAGATGGCACCCTCGGCGGCTTCTCCGGCCAAGAGACCCAGTACTTC.

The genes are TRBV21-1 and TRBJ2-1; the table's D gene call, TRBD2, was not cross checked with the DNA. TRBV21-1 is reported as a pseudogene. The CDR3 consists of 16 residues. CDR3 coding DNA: TGTGCCAGCAGCACCGGGACTAGCGGGATGGGGAATGAGCAGTTCTTC. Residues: CASSTGTSGMGNEQFF.

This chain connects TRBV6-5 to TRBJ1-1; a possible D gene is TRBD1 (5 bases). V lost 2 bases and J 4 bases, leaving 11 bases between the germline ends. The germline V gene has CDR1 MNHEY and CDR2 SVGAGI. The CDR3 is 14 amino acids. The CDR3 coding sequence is TGTGCCAGCAGTTACAGGGGTGGAAGCACTGAAGCTTTCTTT. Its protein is CASSYRGGSTEAFF.

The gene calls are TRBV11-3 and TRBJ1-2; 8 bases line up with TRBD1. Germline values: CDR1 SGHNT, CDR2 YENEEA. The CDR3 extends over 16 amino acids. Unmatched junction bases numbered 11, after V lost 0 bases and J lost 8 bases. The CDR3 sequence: CASSLDSGQGPDGYTF. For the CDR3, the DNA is TGTGCCAGCAGCTTAGATTCAGGACAGGGTCCAGACGGCTACACCTTC.

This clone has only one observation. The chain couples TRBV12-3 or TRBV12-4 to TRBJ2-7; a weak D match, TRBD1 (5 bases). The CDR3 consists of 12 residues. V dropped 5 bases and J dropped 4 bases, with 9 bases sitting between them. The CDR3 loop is CASSHQGYEQYF. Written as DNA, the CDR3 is TGTGCCAGCAGTCATCAGGGTTACGAGCAGTACTTC.

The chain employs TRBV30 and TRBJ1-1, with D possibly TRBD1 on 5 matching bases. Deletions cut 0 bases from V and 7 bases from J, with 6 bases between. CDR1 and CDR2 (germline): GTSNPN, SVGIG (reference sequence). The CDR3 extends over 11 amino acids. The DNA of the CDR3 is TGTGCCTGGAGTGTGGGGCTTGAAGCTTTCTTT. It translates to CAWSVGLEAFF.

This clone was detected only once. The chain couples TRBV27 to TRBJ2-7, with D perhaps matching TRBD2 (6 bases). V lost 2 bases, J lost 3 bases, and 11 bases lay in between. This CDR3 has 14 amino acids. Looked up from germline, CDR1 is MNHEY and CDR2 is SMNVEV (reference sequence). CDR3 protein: CASSLGGESYEQYF. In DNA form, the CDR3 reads TGTGCCAGCAGTTTAGGCGGGGAGAGCTACGAGCAGTACTTC.

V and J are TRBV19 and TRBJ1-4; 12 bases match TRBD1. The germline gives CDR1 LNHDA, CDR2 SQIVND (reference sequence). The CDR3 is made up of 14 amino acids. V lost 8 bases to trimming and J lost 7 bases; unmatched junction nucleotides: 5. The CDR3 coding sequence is TGTGCCAGTCGGGACAGGGGGCAGGGTGAAAAACTGTTTTTT. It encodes CASRDRGQGEKLFF.